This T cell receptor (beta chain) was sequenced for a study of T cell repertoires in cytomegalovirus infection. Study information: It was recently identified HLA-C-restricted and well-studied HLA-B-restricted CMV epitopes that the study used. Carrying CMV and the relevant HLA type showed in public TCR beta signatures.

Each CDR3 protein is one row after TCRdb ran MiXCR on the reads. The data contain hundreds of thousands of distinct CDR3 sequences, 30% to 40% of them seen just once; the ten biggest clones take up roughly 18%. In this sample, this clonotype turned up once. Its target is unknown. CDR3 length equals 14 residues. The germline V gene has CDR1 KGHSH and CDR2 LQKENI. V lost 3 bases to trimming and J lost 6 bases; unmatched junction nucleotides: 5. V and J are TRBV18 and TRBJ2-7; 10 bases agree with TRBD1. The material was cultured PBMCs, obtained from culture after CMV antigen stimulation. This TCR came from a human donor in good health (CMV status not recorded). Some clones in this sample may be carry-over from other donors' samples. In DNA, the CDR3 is TGTGCCAGCTCACCGGGGACAGGGGAGTCCGAGCAGTACTTC. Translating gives CASSPGTGESEQYF.